The 28 T cell receptor beta chains below come from one sample, sequenced in a study of neurological immune-mediated disorders. MiXCR, applied by TCRdb to the 5' RACE reads, yields one record per CDR3 protein. This sample has some 43,000 distinct CDR3 sequences, with approximately 2.4% found just once. Sequencing used PBMCs. These receptors were collected from a man in his thirties or forties with multiple sclerosis.

This clonotype was observed a handful of times. The chain uses TRBV7-3 and TRBJ2-5, with TRBD2 as a possible D gene (5 bases). Germline-derived CDR1 and CDR2 are SGHTA and FQGTGA. The germline V and J ends were trimmed by 5 bases and 0 bases, with 13 bases remaining between them. The CDR3 is 15 amino acids. The CDR3 nucleotides read TGTGCCAGCAGCCCCCCAACGGGGAACCAAGAGACCCAGTACTTC. Amino acid sequence: CASSPPTGNQETQYF.

This clonotype was seen ten or more times. The chain couples TRBV9 to TRBJ2-7; 8 nucleotides align to TRBD1. The CDR3 has 13 residues. Trimming removed 5 bases from V and 6 bases from J; junction bases left unmatched: 7. Germline loops: CDR1 SGDLS, CDR2 YYNGEE. As DNA, the CDR3 is TGTGCCAGCAGTCCCAGGGGGCCCGGCGAGCAGTACTTC. Its protein is CASSPRGPGEQYF.

This clonotype has at least ten counts. The CDR3, as DNA: TGTGCCAGCAGCTCACAGGGGACCCCATACAATGAGCAGTTCTTC. Translation gives CASSSQGTPYNEQFF. The rearrangement uses TRBV5-6 and TRBJ2-1; 7 bases map to TRBD1. With 3 bases clipped from V and 4 bases from J, the junction kept 7 bases outside the gene matches. Germline V gene lookup returns CDR1 SGHDT and CDR2 YYEEEE. This CDR3 contains 15 residues.

The sample holds many counts of this clonotype. The chain combines TRBV27 with TRBJ2-5; D not certain. CDR1 MNHEY and CDR2 SMNVEV come from the germline V gene (reference sequence). V gave up 0 bases and J gave up 3 bases, with 11 bases separating them. The CDR3 covers 15 residues. The CDR3 loop is CASSLSRFYEETQYF. The CDR3 nucleotides are TGTGCCAGCAGTTTATCTCGATTCTACGAAGAGACCCAGTACTTC.

In its sample, this clonotype was seen many times. The CDR3 spells CASSEVAGANEQFF. The CDR3 region has the DNA TGCGCCAGCAGTGAGGTAGCGGGAGCAAATGAGCAGTTCTTC. This chain connects TRBV10-2 to TRBJ2-1, with 9 nucleotides matching TRBD2. V lost 2 bases, J lost 7 bases, and 3 bases stayed unmatched. The CDR3 contains 14 residues. The germline gives CDR1 WSHSY, CDR2 SAAADI.

This clonotype was seen many times. The chain employs TRBV20-1 and TRBJ1-5, with 9 bases lining up with TRBD1. Losses at the gene ends were 4 bases for V and 7 bases for J; bases not matched to a gene: 8. The CDR3 is made up of 14 amino acids. The germline CDR1 and CDR2 sequences are DFQATT and SNEGSKA (reference sequence). The DNA for the CDR3 is TGCAGTGCTACCGGGACAGGGCAGGGACAGCCCCAGCATTTT. Translation: CSATGTGQGQPQHF.

In its sample, this clonotype was seen many times. This rearrangement joins TRBV7-2 to TRBJ2-2; 8 bases match TRBD1. Trimming cost V 2 bases and J 5 bases; bases outside gene matches: 16. The CDR3 is made up of 19 amino acids. The germline CDR1 and CDR2 sequences are SGHTA and FQGNSA. The CDR3 DNA follows: TGTGCCAGCAGCTTATTCAGTCAGGGGGCGCCCCGGGAAACCGGGGAGCTGTTTTTT. Its protein product is CASSLFSQGAPRETGELFF. The whole variable domain, remainder taken from reference TRBV7-2 and TRBJ2-2, is GAGVSQSPSNKVTEKGKDVELRCDPISGHTALYWYRQSLGQGLEFLIYFQGNSAPDKSGLPSDRFSAERTGGSVSTLTIQRTQQEDSAVYLCASSLFSQGAPRETGELFFGEGSRLTVL.

This clonotype appeared many times. The chain joins TRBV5-1 to TRBJ1-1; 7 bases are a match to TRBD1. The CDR3 spans 15 residues. Per the germline V gene, CDR1 is SGHRS and CDR2 is YFSETQ. With 1 base clipped from V and 0 bases from J, the junction kept 3 bases outside the gene matches. The CDR3 protein is CASSLFGQVNTEAFF. The CDR3 DNA reads TGCGCCAGCAGCTTGTTTGGACAGGTGAACACTGAAGCTTTCTTT.

This clonotype appeared many times. The chain recombines TRBV7-2 with TRBJ2-1; D ambiguous. CDR1 and CDR2 from the germline V gene are SGHTA and FQGNSA. Trimming cost V 2 bases and J 7 bases, with 12 bases left between them. There are 14 residues in the CDR3. In nucleotides, the CDR3 is TGTGCCAGCAGCTTAATACGTACAGAAAATGAGCAGTTCTTC. This sequence encodes CASSLIRTENEQFF.

This clonotype was observed at least ten times. V usage is TRBV20-1 and J usage is TRBJ2-3; D gene ambiguous. The germline V gene encodes CDR1 DFQATT and CDR2 SNEGSKA (reference sequence). The CDR3 length is 16 residues. Trimming shortened V by 0 bases and J by 2 bases, and 15 bases separated the two germline ends. The CDR3 reads CSARDLLVLDTDTQYF. Here the CDR3 DNA reads TGCAGTGCTAGAGATTTACTCGTTCTGGACACAGATACGCAGTATTTT.

This clonotype has a count of ten or more. The chain combines TRBV20-1 with TRBJ2-1; 12 nucleotides align to TRBD2. The J segment lost 3 bases and the V segment lost 5 bases, leaving 11 bases of the junction unmatched. CDR1 DFQATT and CDR2 SNEGSKA come from the germline V gene (reference sequence). The CDR3 is made up of 17 amino acids. DNA of the CDR3: TGCAGTGCTCTCAAGACTAGCGGGGGTTTGATCTACAATGAGCAGTTCTTC. Protein sequence: CSALKTSGGLIYNEQFF.

This clonotype was seen at least ten times. The J gene is TRBJ2-7, the V gene TRBV7-6; 7 nucleotides match TRBD1. The germline V gene has CDR1 SGHVS and CDR2 FNYEAQ. The CDR3 spans 16 residues. Trimming at V came to 1 base and at J to 6 bases, leaving 12 bases not matched to a gene. CDR3 protein: CASSLVSGDRVSEQYF. The CDR3 region has the DNA TGTGCCAGCAGCTTAGTATCTGGTGACAGGGTCTCCGAGCAGTACTTC.

This clonotype came up many times. The gene calls are TRBV20-1 and TRBJ2-7; the D call may be TRBD1 or TRBD2 (6 bases each). Germline assignment: CDR1 DFQATT and CDR2 SNEGSKA (reference sequence). The CDR3 is 14 amino acids. The V and J ends lost 1 base and 2 bases respectively, with 12 bases between them. DNA of the CDR3: TGCAGTGCTAGAGCCGGGGGCGAGACCTACGAGCAGTACTTC. Translation gives CSARAGGETYEQYF.

This clonotype was recorded at least ten times. The DNA for the CDR3 is TGTGCCAGCAGTACCGGGACAGGTGGGAATGAGCAGTTCTTC. The encoded protein is CASSTGTGGNEQFF. The chain recombines TRBV6-5 with TRBJ2-1; 8 bases agree with TRBD1. CDR3 size: 14 residues. Trimming removed 5 bases from V and 7 bases from J; junction bases left unmatched: 7. The germline CDR1 and CDR2 sequences are MNHEY and SVGAGI.

The sample holds many counts of this clonotype. This chain joins TRBV20-1 and TRBJ2-3, with TRBD2 matching 8 bases. The CDR3 spans 15 residues. Germline CDR1 reads DFQATT; CDR2 reads SNEGSKA (reference sequence). The chain's CDR3 is CSSPLAGRGTDTQYF. CDR3 nucleotides: TGCAGCTCCCCGCTAGCGGGCCGAGGCACAGATACGCAGTATTTT.

Many counts were recorded for this clonotype. V is TRBV5-1 and J is TRBJ2-1; 7 positions match TRBD1. Germline V lookup: CDR1 SGHRS, CDR2 YFSETQ. The CDR3 covers 13 residues. V trimming: 0 bases; J trimming: 6 bases; junction bases outside the gene matches: 0. CDR3 in DNA: TGCGCCAGCAGCTTGGCAGGGGGCAATGAGCAGTTCTTC. Translating gives CASSLAGGNEQFF.

Relative to its sample, this clonotype is medium-sized. V usage is TRBV20-1 and J usage is TRBJ2-1; tentative D call: TRBD1 (6 bases). CDR1 and CDR2 (germline): DFQATT, SNEGSKA (reference sequence). This CDR3 has 16 residues. V was trimmed by 3 bases and J by 4 bases, leaving 19 bases between them. The CDR3: CSARNPARGDYNEQFF. The CDR3 bases are TGCAGTGCTAGGAATCCGGCCAGGGGAGATTACAATGAGCAGTTCTTC.

This clonotype was recorded at least ten times. This rearrangement joins TRBV5-1 to TRBJ2-7, with unresolved D. Trimming shortened V by 4 bases and J by 3 bases, and 11 bases separated the two germline ends. Germline assignment: CDR1 SGHRS and CDR2 YFSETQ. The CDR3 spans 13 residues. The CDR3 region is CASSQGSFYEQYF. The CDR3 DNA is TGCGCCAGCAGCCAAGGATCTTTCTACGAGCAGTACTTC.

The chain combines TRBV5-1 with TRBJ2-2; possibly TRBD1 or TRBD2 for D (5 bases each). Germline CDR1 and CDR2: SGHRS and YFSETQ. V lost 7 bases and J 6 bases, leaving 10 bases between the germline ends. The CDR3 has 12 residues. CDR3 in DNA: TGCGCCAGCTGGGGACGCGCCGGGGAGCTGTTTTTT. This sequence encodes CASWGRAGELFF.

Many counts were recorded for this clonotype. The rearrangement links TRBV20-1 to TRBJ1-1; D gene unclear. CDR1 is DFQATT and CDR2 is SNEGSKA in the germline V gene (reference sequence). Trimming removed 0 bases from V and 9 bases from J, with 11 bases in between. CDR3 length equals 12 residues. The CDR3 region is CSARDVMSKAFF. CDR3 bases: TGCAGTGCTAGAGATGTGATGAGTAAAGCTTTCTTT.

In its sample, this clonotype was seen many times. The genes are TRBV7-2 and TRBJ2-6, with D unclear. Trimming removed 2 bases at V and 0 bases at J, with 5 bases between. CDR1 SGHTA and CDR2 FQGNSA come from the germline V gene. There are 15 residues in the CDR3. CDR3 sequence: CASSLRVSGANVLTF. The DNA of the CDR3 is TGTGCCAGCAGCTTACGAGTCTCTGGGGCCAACGTCCTGACTTTC.

This clonotype occurred many times. The rearrangement links TRBV20-1 to TRBJ2-7; D remains unclear. V was shortened by 4 bases and J by 3 bases, with 16 bases between the two germline ends. The CDR3 has 14 amino acids. The germline V gene has CDR1 DFQATT and CDR2 SNEGSKA (reference sequence). The DNA for the CDR3 is TGCAGTGCTACCCCCTCCGGGCGAAGCTACGAGCAGTACTTC. Translated, it gives CSATPSGRSYEQYF.

This clonotype was found many times. V usage is TRBV6-5 and J usage is TRBJ2-2; a weak D match, TRBD1 (5 bases). From germline, CDR1 is MNHEY and CDR2 SVGAGI. Trimming left V 6 bases short and J 3 bases short, with 11 bases between. CDR3 size: 14 residues. CDR3 nucleotides: TGTGCCAGCAGGGATGACAGTTACACCGGGGAGCTGTTTTTT. Its translation is CASRDDSYTGELFF.

There are many counts of this clonotype. J is TRBJ2-7 and V is TRBV9, with 7 bases identical to TRBD1. The germline V gene has CDR1 SGDLS and CDR2 YYNGEE. The CDR3 spans 13 residues. Losses at the gene ends were 4 bases for V and 3 bases for J; bases not matched to a gene: 4. The CDR3 is CASSPRDSYEQYF. For the CDR3, the DNA is TGTGCCAGCAGCCCCCGGGACAGCTACGAGCAGTACTTC.

J is TRBJ2-7 and V is TRBV2; D may match TRBD1 or TRBD2 (5 bases each). This CDR3 has 12 residues. CDR1 and CDR2 (germline): SNHLY, FYNNEI. Here the CDR3 reads CDNSTRGHEQYF. As DNA, the CDR3 is TGTGACAACAGTACCCGGGGCCACGAGCAGTACTTC. The variable domain in full, completed from reference TRBV2 and TRBJ2-7, reads EPEVTQTPSHQVTQMGQEVILRCVPISNHLYFYWYRQILGQKVEFLVSFYNNEISEKSEIFDDQFSVERPDGSNFTLKIRSTKLEDSAMYFCDNSTRGHEQYFGPGTRLTVT.

There are many counts of this clonotype. The chain combines TRBV20-1 with TRBJ2-7; D might be TRBD2 (7 bases). From germline, CDR1 is DFQATT and CDR2 SNEGSKA (reference sequence). The V gene lost 1 base and the J gene lost 2 bases, with 18 bases spanning the gap. The CDR3 length is 16 residues. CDR3 bases: TGCAGTGCTAGAGGGGACGGGGGGCGCGGGGCCTACGAGCAGTACTTC. Translating it yields CSARGDGGRGAYEQYF.

DNA for the CDR3: TGCGCCAGCAGCTTGGTCCCTAATGAGCAGTTCTTC. Amino acids: CASSLVPNEQFF. The V gene is TRBV5-1, the J gene TRBJ2-1, with D unclear. Looked up from germline, CDR1 is SGHRS and CDR2 is YFSETQ. The CDR3 length is 12 residues. Between the trimmed V and J ends, which lost 0 bases and 7 bases, there was a span of 5 bases. Looking up the rest from reference TRBV5-1 and TRBJ2-1 gives the full variable domain: KAGVTQTPRYLIKTRGQQVTLSCSPISGHRSVSWYQQTPGQGLQFLFEYFSETQRNKGNFPGRFSGRQFSNSRSEMNVSTLELGDSALYLCASSLVPNEQFFGPGTRLTVL.

This clonotype was detected ten times or more. CDR3 protein: CASKVTGVGEQYF. The DNA for the CDR3 is TGTGCCAGCAAGGTTACAGGGGTCGGCGAGCAGTACTTC. The chain combines TRBV6-5 with TRBJ2-7; TRBD1 aligns across 7 bases. V lost 7 bases, J lost 6 bases, and 9 bases stayed unmatched. Germline CDR1 reads MNHEY; CDR2 reads SVGAGI. The CDR3 runs 13 residues.